What follows is one T cell receptor (beta chain) and its context. The sample originates from a study of shared clonotypes between healthy human individuals. CDR3 length: 14 residues. Trimming removed 5 bases from V and 4 bases from J, with 13 bases in between. The germline V gene has CDR1 SGHAT and CDR2 FQDESV (reference sequence). TCRdb's copy holds only in-frame clones and misses some; the assay was immunoSEQ multiplex PCR. The data show about 380,000 clones, 96% seen once. The genes are TRBV11-1 and TRBJ2-3; no clear D. The source material was memory CD8+ T cells sorted from blood. Subset denoted: CD45RO+ cells pooled with CCR7-negative TemRA cells. The receptor's source is a man aged 30-40 years in good health. CDR3 amino acids: CASSARSGPDTQYF. The CDR3 bases are TGTGCCAGCAGCGCCCGGTCGGGCCCAGATACGCAGTATTTT.